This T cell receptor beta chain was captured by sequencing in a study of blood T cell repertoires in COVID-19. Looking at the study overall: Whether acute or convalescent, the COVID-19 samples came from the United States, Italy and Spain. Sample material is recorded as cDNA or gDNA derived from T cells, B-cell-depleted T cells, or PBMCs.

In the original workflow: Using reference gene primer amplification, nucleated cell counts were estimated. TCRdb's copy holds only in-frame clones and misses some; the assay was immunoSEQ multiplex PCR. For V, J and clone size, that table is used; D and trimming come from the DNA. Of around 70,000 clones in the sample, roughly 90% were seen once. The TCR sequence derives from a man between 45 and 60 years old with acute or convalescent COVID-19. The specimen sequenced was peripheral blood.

CDR3 loop: CASSLGQGLAEDYEQYF. The CDR3 bases are TGTGCCAGCAGCTTAGGACAGGGACTAGCGGAAGACTACGAGCAGTACTTC. This chain uses TRBV7-2 with TRBJ2-7; 11 nucleotides agree with TRBD2. The CDR3 loop spans 17 amino acids. J was trimmed by 3 bases and V by 1 base; bases with no gene match: 8. From germline, CDR1 is SGHTA and CDR2 FQGNSA.